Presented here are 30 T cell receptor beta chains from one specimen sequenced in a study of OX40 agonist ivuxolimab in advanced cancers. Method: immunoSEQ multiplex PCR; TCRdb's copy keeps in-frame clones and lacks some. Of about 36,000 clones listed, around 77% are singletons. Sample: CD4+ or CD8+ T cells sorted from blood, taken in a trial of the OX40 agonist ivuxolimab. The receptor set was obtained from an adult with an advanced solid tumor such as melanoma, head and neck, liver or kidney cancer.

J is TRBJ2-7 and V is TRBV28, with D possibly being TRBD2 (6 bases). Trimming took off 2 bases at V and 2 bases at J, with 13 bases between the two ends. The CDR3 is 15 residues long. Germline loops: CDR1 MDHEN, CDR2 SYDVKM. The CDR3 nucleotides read TGTGCCAGCAGTTTAGGGAGGACCCACCCCTACGAGCAGTACTTC. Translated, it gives CASSLGRTHPYEQYF.

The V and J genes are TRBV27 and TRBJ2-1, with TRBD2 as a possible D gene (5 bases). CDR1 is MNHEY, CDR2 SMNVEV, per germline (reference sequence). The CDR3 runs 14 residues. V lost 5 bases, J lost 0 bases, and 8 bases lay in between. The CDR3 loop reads CASSPGSSYNEQFF. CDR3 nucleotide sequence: TGTGCCAGCAGTCCGGGGAGCTCCTACAATGAGCAGTTCTTC.

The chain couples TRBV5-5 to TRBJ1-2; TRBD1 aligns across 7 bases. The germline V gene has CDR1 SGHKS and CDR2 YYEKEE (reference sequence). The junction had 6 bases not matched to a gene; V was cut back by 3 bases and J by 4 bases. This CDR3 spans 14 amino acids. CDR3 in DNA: TGTGCCAGCAGCTACAGGGGAAACCTCTATGGCTACACCTTC. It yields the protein CASSYRGNLYGYTF.

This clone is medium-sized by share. CDR3 loop: CASSFIQGSTNEQYF. CDR3 DNA sequence: TGTGCCAGCAGCTTTATACAGGGCTCAACCAACGAGCAGTACTTC. This sequence joins TRBV7-6 and TRBJ2-7; weak D call: TRBD1 (6 bases). The germline V gene has CDR1 SGHVS and CDR2 FNYEAQ. This CDR3 spans 15 amino acids. The V and J ends lost 3 bases and 5 bases respectively, with 17 bases between them.

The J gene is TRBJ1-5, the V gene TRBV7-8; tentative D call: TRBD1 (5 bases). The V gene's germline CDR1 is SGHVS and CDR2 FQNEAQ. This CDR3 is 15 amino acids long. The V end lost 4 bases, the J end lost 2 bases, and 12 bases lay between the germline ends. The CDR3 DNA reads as TGTGCCAGCAGCTCCTGGGACGGTCGCAATCAGCCCCAGCATTTT. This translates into CASSSWDGRNQPQHF.

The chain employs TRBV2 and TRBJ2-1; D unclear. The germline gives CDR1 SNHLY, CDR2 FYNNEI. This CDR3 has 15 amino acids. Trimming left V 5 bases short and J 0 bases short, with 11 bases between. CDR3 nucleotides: TGTGCCAGCAGTCAGCCCGGGTACTCCTACAATGAGCAGTTCTTC. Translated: CASSQPGYSYNEQFF.

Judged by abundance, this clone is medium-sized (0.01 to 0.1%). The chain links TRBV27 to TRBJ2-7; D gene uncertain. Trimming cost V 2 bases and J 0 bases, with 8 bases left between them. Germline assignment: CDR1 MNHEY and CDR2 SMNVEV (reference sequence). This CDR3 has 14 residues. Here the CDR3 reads CASSLARFSYEQYF. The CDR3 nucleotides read TGTGCCAGCAGTTTAGCCAGGTTCTCCTACGAGCAGTACTTC.

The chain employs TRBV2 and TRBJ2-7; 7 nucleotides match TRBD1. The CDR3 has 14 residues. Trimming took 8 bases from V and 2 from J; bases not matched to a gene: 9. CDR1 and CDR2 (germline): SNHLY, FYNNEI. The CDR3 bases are TGTGCCAGCCTACCTGAGGGACAGCCCTACGAGCAGTACTTC. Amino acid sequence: CASLPEGQPYEQYF.

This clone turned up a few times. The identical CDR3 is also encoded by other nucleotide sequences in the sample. CDR3 DNA sequence: TGTGCCAGCAGCTTAGTGCAGGGTCCCCCAGATACGCAGTATTTT. The encoded protein is CASSLVQGPPDTQYF. This chain connects TRBV11-2 to TRBJ2-3; a possible D gene is TRBD1 (5 bases). This CDR3 has 15 amino acids. Deletions cut 1 base from V and 4 bases from J, with 12 bases between. Germline CDR1 and CDR2: SGHAT and FQNNGV.

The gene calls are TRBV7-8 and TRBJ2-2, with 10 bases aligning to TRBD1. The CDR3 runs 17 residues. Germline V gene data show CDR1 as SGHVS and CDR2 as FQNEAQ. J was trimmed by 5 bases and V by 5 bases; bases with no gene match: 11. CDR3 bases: TGTGCCAGCAGCACCCCCAGGACAGGGGGTTATACCGGGGAGCTGTTTTTT. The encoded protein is CASSTPRTGGYTGELFF.

CDR3 region: CASSQLTGGRNNEQFF. DNA for the CDR3: TGCGCCAGCAGCCAGCTTACAGGTGGCAGAAACAATGAGCAGTTCTTC. V and J are TRBV4-1 and TRBJ2-1; a weak D match, TRBD1 (5 bases). The CDR3 is 16 amino acids. From germline, CDR1 is MGHRA and CDR2 YSYEKL. Trimming took off 3 bases at V and 5 bases at J, with 17 bases between the two ends.

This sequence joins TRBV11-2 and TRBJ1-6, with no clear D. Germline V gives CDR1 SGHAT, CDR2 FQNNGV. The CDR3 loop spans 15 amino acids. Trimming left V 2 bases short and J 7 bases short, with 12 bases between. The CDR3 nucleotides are TGTGCCAGCAGCTTACAGAACGCTGCCAATTCACCCCTCCACTTT. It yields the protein CASSLQNAANSPLHF.

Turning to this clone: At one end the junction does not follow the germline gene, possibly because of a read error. As DNA, the CDR3 is TGTGCCAGCAGCCAAGAGCAGGGAGGCGTCACAGATACGCAGTATTTT. It translates to CASSQEQGGVTDTQYF. This chain links TRBV4-1 with TRBJ2-3; possible D gene TRBD2, 6 bases. The germline V gene has CDR1 MGHRA and CDR2 YSYEKL. The CDR3 sequence is 16 residues long.

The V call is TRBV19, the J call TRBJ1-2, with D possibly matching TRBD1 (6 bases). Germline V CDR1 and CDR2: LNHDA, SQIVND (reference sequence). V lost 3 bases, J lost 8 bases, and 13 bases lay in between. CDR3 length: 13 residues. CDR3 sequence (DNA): TGTGCCAGTAGTATGGGGGACATTTTCGGCTACACCTTC. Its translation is CASSMGDIFGYTF.

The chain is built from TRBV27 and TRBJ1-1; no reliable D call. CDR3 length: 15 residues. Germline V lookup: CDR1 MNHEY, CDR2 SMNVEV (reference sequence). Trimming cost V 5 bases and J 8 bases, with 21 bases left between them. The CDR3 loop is CASSPRVYKANEAFF. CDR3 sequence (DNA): TGTGCCAGCAGTCCCCGGGTGTACAAAGCCAACGAAGCTTTCTTT.

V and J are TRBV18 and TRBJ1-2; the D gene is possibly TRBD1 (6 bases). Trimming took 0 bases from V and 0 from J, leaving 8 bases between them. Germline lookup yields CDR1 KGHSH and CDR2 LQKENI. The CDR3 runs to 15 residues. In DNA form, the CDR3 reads TGTGCCAGCTCACCACCGGACAGACCTAACTATGGCTACACCTTC. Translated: CASSPPDRPNYGYTF.

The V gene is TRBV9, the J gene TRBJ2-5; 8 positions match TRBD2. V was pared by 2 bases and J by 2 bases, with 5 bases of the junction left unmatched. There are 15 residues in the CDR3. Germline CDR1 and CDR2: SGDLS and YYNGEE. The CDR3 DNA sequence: TGTGCCAGCAGCGTTGGCGGGGGGTTTCAAGAGACCCAGTACTTC. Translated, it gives CASSVGGGFQETQYF.

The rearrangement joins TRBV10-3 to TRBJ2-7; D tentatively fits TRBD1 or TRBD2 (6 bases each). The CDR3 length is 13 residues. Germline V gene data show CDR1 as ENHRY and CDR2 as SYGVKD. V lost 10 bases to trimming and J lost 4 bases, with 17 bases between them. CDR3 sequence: CATREAGVYEQYF. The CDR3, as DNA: TGTGCCACGAGGGAGGCAGGGGTGTACGAGCAGTACTTC.

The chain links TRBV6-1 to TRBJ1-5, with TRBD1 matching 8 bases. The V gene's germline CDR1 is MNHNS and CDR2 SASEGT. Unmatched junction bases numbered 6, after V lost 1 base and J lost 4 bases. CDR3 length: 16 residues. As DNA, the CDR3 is TGTGCCAGCAGTGAAGAGGACAGGGCTGGAAATCAGCCCCAGCATTTT. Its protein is CASSEEDRAGNQPQHF.

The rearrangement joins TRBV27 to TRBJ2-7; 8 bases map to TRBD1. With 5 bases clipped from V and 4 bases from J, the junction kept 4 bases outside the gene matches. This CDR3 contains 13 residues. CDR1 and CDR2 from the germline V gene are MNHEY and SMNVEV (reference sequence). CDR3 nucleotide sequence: TGTGCCAGCAGTGCAGGGGGCGGTTACGAGCAGTACTTC. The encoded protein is CASSAGGGYEQYF.

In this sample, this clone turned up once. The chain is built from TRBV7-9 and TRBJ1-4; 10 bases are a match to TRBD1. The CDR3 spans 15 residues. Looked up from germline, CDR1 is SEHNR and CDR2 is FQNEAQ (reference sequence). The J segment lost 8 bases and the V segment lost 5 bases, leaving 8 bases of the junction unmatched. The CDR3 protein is CASSQDDRGQEKLFF. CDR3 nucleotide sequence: TGTGCCAGCAGCCAAGACGACAGGGGGCAAGAAAAACTGTTTTTT. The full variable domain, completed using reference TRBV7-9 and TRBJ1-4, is DTGVSQNPRHKITKRGQNVTFRCDPISEHNRLYWYRQTLGQGPEFLTYFQNEAQLEKSRLLSDRFSAERPKGSFSTLEIQRTEQGDSAMYLCASSQDDRGQEKLFFGSGTQLSVL.

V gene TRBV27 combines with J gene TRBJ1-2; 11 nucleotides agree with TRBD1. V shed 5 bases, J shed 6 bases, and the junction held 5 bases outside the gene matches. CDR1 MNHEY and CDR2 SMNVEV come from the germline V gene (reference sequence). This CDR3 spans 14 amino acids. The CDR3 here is CASSPGTGGDGYTF. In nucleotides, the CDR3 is TGTGCCAGCAGTCCCGGGACAGGGGGAGATGGCTACACCTTC.

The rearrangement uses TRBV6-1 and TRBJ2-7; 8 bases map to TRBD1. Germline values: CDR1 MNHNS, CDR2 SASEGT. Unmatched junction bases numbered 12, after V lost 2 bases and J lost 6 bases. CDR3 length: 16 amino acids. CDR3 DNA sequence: TGTGCCAGCAGTGAATCAGGGGGCGCGATTCATTTCGAGCAGTACTTC. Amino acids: CASSESGGAIHFEQYF.

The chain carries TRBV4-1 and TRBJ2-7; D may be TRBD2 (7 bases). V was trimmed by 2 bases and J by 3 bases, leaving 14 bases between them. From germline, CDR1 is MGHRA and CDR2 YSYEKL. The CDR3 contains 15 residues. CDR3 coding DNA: TGCGCCAGCAGCCAAAGGGGGGGCGGAGACTACGAGCAGTACTTC. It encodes CASSQRGGGDYEQYF.

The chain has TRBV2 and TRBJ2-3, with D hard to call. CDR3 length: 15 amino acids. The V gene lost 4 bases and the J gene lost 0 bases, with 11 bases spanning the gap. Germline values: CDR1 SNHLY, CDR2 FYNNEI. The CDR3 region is CASSVGLASTDTQYF. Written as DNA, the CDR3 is TGTGCCAGCAGTGTTGGGCTCGCTAGCACAGATACGCAGTATTTT.

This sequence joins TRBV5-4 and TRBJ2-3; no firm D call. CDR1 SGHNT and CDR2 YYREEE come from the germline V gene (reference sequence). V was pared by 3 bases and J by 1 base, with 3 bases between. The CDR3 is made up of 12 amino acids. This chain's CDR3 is CASSSGTDTQYF. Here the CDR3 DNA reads TGTGCCAGCAGCTCGGGCACAGATACGCAGTATTTT.

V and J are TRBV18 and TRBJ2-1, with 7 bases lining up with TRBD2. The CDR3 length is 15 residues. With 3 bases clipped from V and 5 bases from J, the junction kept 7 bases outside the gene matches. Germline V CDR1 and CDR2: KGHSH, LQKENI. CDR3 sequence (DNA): TGTGCCAGCTCACCTGGGCAGGGAGGGAACAATGAGCAGTTCTTC. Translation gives CASSPGQGGNNEQFF. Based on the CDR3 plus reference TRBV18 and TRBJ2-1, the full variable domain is NAGVMQNPRHLVRRRGQEARLRCSPMKGHSHVYWYRQLPEEGLKFMVYLQKENIIDESGMPKERFSAEFPKEGPSILRIQQVVRGDSAAYFCASSPGQGGNNEQFFGPGTRLTVL.

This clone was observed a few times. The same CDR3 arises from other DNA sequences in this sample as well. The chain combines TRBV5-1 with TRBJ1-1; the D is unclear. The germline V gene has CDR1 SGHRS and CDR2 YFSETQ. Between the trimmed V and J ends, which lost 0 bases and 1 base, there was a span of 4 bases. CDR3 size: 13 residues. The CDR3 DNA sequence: TGCGCCAGCAGCTTGGGGGGGAACACTGAAGCTTTCTTT. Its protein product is CASSLGGNTEAFF. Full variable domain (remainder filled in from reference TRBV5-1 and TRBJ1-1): KAGVTQTPRYLIKTRGQQVTLSCSPISGHRSVSWYQQTPGQGLQFLFEYFSETQRNKGNFPGRFSGRQFSNSRSEMNVSTLELGDSALYLCASSLGGNTEAFFGQGTRLTVV.

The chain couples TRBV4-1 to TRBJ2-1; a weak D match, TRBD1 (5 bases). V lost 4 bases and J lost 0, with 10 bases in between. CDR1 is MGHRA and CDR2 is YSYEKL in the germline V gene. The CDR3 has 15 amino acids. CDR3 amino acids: CASSPHRSSYNEQFF. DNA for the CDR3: TGCGCCAGCAGCCCTCACAGGAGCTCCTACAATGAGCAGTTCTTC.

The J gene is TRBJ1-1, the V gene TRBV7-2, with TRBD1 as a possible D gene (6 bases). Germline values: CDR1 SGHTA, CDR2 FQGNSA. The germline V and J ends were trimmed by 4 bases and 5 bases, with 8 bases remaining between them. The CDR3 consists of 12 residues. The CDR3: CASSSGVTEAFF. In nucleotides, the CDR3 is TGTGCCAGCAGCTCAGGGGTAACTGAAGCTTTCTTT.